Below, one TCR beta chain is given with its context. Its antigen is still unknown. This sample was taken from a study of post-analysis software for immune sequencing data. The V end lost 1 base, the J end lost 3 bases, and 9 bases lay between the germline ends. This CDR3 has 14 amino acids. CDR1 is SEHNR, CDR2 FQNEAQ, per germline (reference sequence). Researchers reported that TCR beta cDNA libraries carried unique molecular identifiers. TCRdb itself ran the PCR reads through MiXCR, one entry per CDR3 protein. The sample lists about 810,000 distinct CDR3 sequences, 53% seen once, with under 6% in the top ten. Study-wide results and limits: Strong co-clustering by F measure linked samples that shared a preparation batch. Compared with controls, patients had more of about five TRBV segments, including TRBV5-6, TRBV5-1 and TRBV20-1.

Sequenced sample: blood. This TCR derives from a girl aged 10 to 17 with multiple sclerosis. The chain combines TRBV7-9 with TRBJ1-2; D unresolved. CDR3 loop: CASSLEDGYYGYTF. DNA for the CDR3: TGTGCCAGCAGCTTAGAGGACGGTTACTATGGCTACACCTTC.